Listed here are 8 T cell receptor beta chains from one sample, sequenced in a study of T-cell memory formation after mild COVID-19. TCRdb analysed the 5' RACE reads with MiXCR anew, one entry per CDR3 protein. The sample lists roughly 130,000 distinct CDR3 sequences, about 5.9% occurring once. The material sequenced was PBMCs or a T cell subset sorted from them (not recorded which). The receptors here all came from an adult woman who had mild COVID-19 (a few samples of this study predate the infection). Cell type and time point are not known.

This clonotype was seen repeatedly, ten times or more. This chain uses TRBV7-8 with TRBJ2-7; 14 bases align to TRBD2. Germline-derived CDR1 and CDR2 are SGHVS and FQNEAQ. Trimming took 5 bases from V and 6 from J; bases not matched to a gene: 9. The CDR3 covers 16 residues. Written as DNA, the CDR3 is TGTGCCAGCAGCCAGGGACTAGCGGGAGTATCATCCGAGCAGTACTTC. Protein product: CASSQGLAGVSSEQYF.

This clonotype was detected a few times. This chain connects TRBV30 to TRBJ1-2, with a tentative D call TRBD1 (5 bases). The length of the CDR3 is 12 residues. Germline-derived CDR1 and CDR2 are GTSNPN and SVGIG (reference sequence). V was shortened by 0 bases and J by 4 bases, with 6 bases between the two germline ends. DNA for the CDR3: TGTGCCTGGAGTGTGAGGGGCTATGGCTACACCTTC. As protein: CAWSVRGYGYTF.

This clonotype was counted between two and nine times. This chain connects TRBV6-2 or TRBV6-3 to TRBJ2-3; 8 bases fit TRBD2. Per the germline V gene, CDR1 is MNHEY and CDR2 is SVGEGT. This CDR3 is built from 16 residues. After removal of 4 bases from V and 3 bases from J, the junction contained 9 bases not matched to a gene. The CDR3 here is CASSSTLLADTDTQYF. CDR3 coding DNA: TGTGCCAGCAGTTCGACCCTACTAGCGGATACAGATACGCAGTATTTT.

The chain joins TRBV4-2 to TRBJ1-5, with 8 positions matching TRBD1. V trimming: 0 bases; J trimming: 4 bases; junction bases outside the gene matches: 11. Germline V CDR1 and CDR2: LGHNA, YNFKEQ. The CDR3 extends over 18 amino acids. CDR3 bases: TGTGCCAGCAGCCAAGAAGGACAGGGACCTTCTCGAAATCAGCCCCAGCATTTT. This codes for CASSQEGQGPSRNQPQHF.

This clonotype was detected a few times. As DNA, the CDR3 is TGCAGTGCTAGAGAAGGGACTAGCGGGAGAACAGATACGCAGTATTTT. Translated, it gives CSAREGTSGRTDTQYF. The chain combines TRBV20-1 with TRBJ2-3; 14 bases fit TRBD2. The CDR3 totals 16 residues. V trimming: 0 bases; J trimming: 3 bases; junction bases outside the gene matches: 2. Germline V gene lookup returns CDR1 DFQATT and CDR2 SNEGSKA (reference sequence).

The table lists this clonotype with a few counts. The rearrangement links TRBV4-3 to TRBJ2-3; D may be TRBD2 (6 bases). V was trimmed by 0 bases and J by 5 bases, leaving 12 bases between them. CDR1 and CDR2 (germline): LGHNA, YSLEER. This CDR3 has 15 amino acids. CDR3 amino acids: CASSQDAGSGDTQYF. DNA of the CDR3: TGCGCCAGCAGCCAAGACGCCGGGAGTGGAGATACGCAGTATTTT.

This clonotype was seen more than once but under ten times. The chain couples TRBV7-3 to TRBJ2-7; D perhaps matches TRBD1 (5 bases). Germline CDR1 and CDR2: SGHTA and FQGTGA. The CDR3 runs to 14 residues. Trimming took off 5 bases at V and 0 bases at J, with 11 bases between the two ends. The CDR3 coding sequence is TGTGCCAGCAGCACCTCAGGGAACTCCTACGAGCAGTACTTC. Protein product: CASSTSGNSYEQYF.

This clonotype was detected ten times or more. V is TRBV12-3 or TRBV12-4 and J is TRBJ1-1; D is uncertain. The CDR3 spans 14 residues. V lost 3 bases and J 4 bases, leaving 12 bases between the germline ends. CDR3 sequence: CASSLMMSGTEAFF. The CDR3 DNA is TGTGCCAGCAGTTTGATGATGAGCGGCACTGAAGCTTTCTTT.